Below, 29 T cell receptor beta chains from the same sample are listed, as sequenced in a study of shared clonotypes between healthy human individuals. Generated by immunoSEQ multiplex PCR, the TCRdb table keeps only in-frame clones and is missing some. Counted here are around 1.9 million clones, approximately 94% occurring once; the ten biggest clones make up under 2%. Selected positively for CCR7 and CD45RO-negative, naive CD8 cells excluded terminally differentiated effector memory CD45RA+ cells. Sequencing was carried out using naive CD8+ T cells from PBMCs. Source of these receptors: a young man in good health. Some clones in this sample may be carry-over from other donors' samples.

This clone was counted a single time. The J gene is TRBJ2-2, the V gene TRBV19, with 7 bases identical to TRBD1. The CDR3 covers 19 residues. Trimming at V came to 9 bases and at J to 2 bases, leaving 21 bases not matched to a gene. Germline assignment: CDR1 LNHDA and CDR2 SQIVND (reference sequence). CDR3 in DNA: TGTGCCAGCCTGCCGAAATTACTAACCGGGACAGATAACACCGGGGAGCTGTTTTTT. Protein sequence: CASLPKLLTGTDNTGELFF.

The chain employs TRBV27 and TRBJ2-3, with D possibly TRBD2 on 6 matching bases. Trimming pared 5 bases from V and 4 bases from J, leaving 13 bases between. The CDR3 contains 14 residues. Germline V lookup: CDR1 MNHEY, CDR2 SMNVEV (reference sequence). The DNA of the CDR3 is TGTGCCAGCAGTGCGGGGACCCGTCCAGATACGCAGTATTTT. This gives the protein CASSAGTRPDTQYF.

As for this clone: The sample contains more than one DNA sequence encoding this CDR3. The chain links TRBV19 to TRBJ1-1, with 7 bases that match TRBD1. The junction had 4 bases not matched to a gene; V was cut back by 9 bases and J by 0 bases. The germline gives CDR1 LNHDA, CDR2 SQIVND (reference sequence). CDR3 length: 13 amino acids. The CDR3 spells CASSGGMNTEAFF. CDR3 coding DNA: TGTGCCAGCTCAGGGGGGATGAACACTGAAGCTTTCTTT.

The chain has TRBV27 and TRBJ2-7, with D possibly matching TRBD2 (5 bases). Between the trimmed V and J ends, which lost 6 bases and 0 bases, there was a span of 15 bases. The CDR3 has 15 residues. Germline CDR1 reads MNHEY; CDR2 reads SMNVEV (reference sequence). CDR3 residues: CASRDREAFSYEQYF. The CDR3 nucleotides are TGTGCCAGCAGGGACCGGGAAGCCTTCTCCTACGAGCAGTACTTC.

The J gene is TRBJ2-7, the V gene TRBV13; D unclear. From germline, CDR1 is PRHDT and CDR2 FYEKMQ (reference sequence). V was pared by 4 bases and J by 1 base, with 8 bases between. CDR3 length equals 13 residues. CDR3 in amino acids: CASSWMGSYEQYF. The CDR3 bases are TGTGCCAGCAGCTGGATGGGATCCTACGAGCAGTACTTC.

The CDR3 nucleotides read TGTGCCAGCAACAATGGGACTAGGCCCCAGTATTTT. Residues: CASNNGTRPQYF. The chain is built from TRBV5-4 and TRBJ2-3, with 8 bases matching TRBD2. Germline V CDR1 and CDR2: SGHNT, YYREEE (reference sequence). J gave up 12 bases and V 6 bases, and 9 bases lay outside the gene matches. The CDR3 has 12 amino acids.

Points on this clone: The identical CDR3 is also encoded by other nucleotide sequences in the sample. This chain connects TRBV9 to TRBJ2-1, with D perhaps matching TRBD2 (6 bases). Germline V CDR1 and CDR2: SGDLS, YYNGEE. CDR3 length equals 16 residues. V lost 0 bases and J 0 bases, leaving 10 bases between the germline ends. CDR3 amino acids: CASSVGSGPSYNEQFF. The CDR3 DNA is TGTGCCAGCAGCGTAGGTAGCGGACCCTCCTACAATGAGCAGTTCTTC.

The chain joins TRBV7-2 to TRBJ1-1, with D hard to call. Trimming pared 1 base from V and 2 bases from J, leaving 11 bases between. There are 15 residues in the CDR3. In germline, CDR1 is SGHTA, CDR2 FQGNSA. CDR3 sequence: CASSLDRLLNTEAFF. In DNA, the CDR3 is TGTGCCAGCAGCTTAGATAGACTGCTCAACACTGAAGCTTTCTTT.

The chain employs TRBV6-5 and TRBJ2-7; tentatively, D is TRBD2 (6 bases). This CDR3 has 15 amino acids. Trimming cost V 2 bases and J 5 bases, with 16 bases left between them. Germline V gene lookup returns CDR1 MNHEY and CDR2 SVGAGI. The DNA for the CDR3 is TGTGCCAGCAGTTACCCCGGAGGGGCCGGGGACGAGCAGTACTTC. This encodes CASSYPGGAGDEQYF.

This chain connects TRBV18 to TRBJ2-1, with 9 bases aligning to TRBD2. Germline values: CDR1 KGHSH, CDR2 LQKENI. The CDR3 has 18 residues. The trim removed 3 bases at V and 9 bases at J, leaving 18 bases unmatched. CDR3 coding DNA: TGTGCCAGCTCACCCCTCACCACGGAGTTAGCGGGAGCTGGTGAGCAGTTCTTC. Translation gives CASSPLTTELAGAGEQFF.

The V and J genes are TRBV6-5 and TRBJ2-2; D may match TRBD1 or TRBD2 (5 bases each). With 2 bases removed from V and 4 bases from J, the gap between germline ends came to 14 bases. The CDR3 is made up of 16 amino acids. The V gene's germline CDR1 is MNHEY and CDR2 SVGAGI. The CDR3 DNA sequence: TGTGCCAGCAGTTACCCGGACTTTGGGGGCACCGGGGAGCTGTTTTTT. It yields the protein CASSYPDFGGTGELFF.

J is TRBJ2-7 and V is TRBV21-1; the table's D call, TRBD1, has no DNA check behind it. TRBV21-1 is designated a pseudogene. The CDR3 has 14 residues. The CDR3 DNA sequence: TGTGCCAGCAGCAAAACCGGGACAGGCGACGAGCAGTACTTC. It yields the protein CASSKTGTGDEQYF.

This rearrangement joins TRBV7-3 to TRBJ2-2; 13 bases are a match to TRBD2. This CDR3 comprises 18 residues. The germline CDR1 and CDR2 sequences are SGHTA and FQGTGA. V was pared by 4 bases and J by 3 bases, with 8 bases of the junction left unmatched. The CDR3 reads CASSYGLAGAVDTGELFF. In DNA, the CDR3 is TGTGCCAGCAGCTACGGACTAGCGGGAGCCGTGGACACCGGGGAGCTGTTTTTT.

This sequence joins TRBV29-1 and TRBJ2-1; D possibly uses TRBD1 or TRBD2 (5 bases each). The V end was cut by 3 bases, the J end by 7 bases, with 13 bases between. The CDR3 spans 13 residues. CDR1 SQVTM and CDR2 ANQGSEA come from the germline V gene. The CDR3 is CSVDRDPANEQFF. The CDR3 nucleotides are TGCAGCGTTGACCGGGACCCGGCGAATGAGCAGTTCTTC.

In nucleotides, the CDR3 is TGTGCCAGCAGTTTGGCCCATGAGCAGTTCTTC. Its translation is CASSLAHEQFF. This chain connects TRBV27 to TRBJ2-1; D gene ambiguous. Germline CDR1 reads MNHEY; CDR2 reads SMNVEV (reference sequence). V dropped 3 bases and J dropped 8 bases, with 5 bases sitting between them. This CDR3 comprises 11 residues.

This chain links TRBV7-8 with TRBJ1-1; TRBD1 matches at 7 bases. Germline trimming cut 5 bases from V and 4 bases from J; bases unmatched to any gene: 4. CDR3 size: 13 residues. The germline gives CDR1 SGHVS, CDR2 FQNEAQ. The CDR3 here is CASSAKGATEAFF. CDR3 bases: TGTGCCAGCAGCGCAAAGGGGGCCACTGAAGCTTTCTTT.

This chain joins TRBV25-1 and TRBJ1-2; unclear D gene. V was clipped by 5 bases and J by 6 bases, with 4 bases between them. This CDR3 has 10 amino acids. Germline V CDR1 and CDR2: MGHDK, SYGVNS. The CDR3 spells CASSRNGYTF. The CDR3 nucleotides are TGTGCCAGCAGTCGGAATGGCTACACCTTC.

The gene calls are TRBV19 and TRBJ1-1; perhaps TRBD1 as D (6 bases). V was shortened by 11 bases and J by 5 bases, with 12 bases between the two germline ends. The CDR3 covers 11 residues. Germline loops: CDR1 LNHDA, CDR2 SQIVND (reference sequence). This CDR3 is CAARGGTEAFF. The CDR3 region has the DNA TGTGCCGCCCGAGGGGGGACTGAAGCTTTCTTT.

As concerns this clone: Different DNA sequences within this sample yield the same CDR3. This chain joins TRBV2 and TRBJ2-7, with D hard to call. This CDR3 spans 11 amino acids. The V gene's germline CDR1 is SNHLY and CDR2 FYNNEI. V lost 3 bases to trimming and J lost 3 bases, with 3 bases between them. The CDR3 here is CASSDGYEQYF. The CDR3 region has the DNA TGTGCCAGCAGTGACGGCTACGAGCAGTACTTC.

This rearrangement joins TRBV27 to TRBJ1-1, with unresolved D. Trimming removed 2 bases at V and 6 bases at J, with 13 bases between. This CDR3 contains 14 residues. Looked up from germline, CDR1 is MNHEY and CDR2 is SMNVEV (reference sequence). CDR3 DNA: TGTGCCAGCAGTTTACGTGGGGTAAGCCCTGAAGCTTTCTTT. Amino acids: CASSLRGVSPEAFF.

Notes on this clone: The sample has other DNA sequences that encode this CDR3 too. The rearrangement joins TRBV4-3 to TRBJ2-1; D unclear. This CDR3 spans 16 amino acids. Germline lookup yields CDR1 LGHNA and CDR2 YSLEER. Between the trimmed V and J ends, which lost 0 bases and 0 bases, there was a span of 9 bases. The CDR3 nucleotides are TGCGCCAGCAGCCAAGATAGGCGGTCCTCCTACAATGAGCAGTTCTTC. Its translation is CASSQDRRSSYNEQFF.

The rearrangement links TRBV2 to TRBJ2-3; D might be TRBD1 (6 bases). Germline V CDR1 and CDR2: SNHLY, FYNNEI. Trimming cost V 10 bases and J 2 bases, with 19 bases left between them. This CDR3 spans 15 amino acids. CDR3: CAIPSGHLNTDTQYF. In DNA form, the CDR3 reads TGTGCCATACCCTCGGGACATCTAAACACAGATACGCAGTATTTT.

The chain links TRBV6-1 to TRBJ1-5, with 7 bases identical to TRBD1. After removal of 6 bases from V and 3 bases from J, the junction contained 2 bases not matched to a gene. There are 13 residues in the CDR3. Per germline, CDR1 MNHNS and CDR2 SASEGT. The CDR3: CASRGQPNQPQHF. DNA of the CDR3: TGTGCCAGCAGGGGACAGCCCAATCAGCCCCAGCATTTT.

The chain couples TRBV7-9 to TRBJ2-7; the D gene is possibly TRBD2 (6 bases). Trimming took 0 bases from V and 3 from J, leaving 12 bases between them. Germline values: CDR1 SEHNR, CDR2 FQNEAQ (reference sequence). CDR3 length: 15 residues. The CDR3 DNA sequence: TGTGCCAGCAGCTTAGCGGAGGGGACGGGCTACGAGCAGTACTTC. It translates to CASSLAEGTGYEQYF.

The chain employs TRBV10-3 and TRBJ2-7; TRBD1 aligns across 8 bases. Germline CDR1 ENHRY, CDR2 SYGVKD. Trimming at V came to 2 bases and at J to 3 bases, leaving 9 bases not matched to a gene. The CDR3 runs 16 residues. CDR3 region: CAISETEGQGGYEQYF. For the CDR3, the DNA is TGTGCCATCAGTGAGACGGAAGGACAGGGTGGCTACGAGCAGTACTTC.

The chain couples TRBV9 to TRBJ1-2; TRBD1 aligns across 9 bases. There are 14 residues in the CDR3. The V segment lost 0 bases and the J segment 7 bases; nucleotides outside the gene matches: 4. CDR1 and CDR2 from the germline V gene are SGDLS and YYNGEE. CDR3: CASSVVGQGRGYTF. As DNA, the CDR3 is TGTGCCAGCAGCGTAGTGGGACAGGGTCGTGGCTACACCTTC.

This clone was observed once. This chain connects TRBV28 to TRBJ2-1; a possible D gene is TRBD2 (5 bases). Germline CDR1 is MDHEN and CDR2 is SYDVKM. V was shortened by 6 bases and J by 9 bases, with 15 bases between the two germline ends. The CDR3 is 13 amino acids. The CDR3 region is CASSILPGIEQFF. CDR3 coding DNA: TGTGCCAGCAGCATTCTTCCGGGGATTGAGCAGTTCTTC.

The CDR3 sequence is CASSPPASNTEAFF. CDR3 bases: TGTGCCAGCAGTCCGCCAGCCTCGAACACTGAAGCTTTCTTT. This chain links TRBV28 with TRBJ1-1, with unresolved D. The CDR3 contains 14 residues. Per germline, CDR1 MDHEN and CDR2 SYDVKM. Trimming took off 5 bases at V and 1 base at J, with 11 bases between the two ends.

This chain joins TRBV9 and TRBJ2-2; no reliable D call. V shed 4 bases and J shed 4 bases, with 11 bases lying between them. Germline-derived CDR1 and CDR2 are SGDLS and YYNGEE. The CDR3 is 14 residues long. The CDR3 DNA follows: TGTGCCAGCAGCTTCAGAGGCAGCACCGGGGAGCTGTTTTTT. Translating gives CASSFRGSTGELFF.